A single sample is the source of the 20 T cell receptor beta chains below, sequenced in a study of blood T cell repertoires in COVID-19. Assay used: immunoSEQ multiplex PCR; TCRdb lists only in-frame clones, some missing. The sample yields some 200,000 clones, 80% to 85% seen once. The sequenced sample was peripheral blood. The receptors derive from a woman in her thirties or forties with acute or convalescent COVID-19.

This clone was detected once. The V gene is TRBV6-1, the J gene TRBJ2-7; D is perhaps TRBD1 (5 bases). With 2 bases removed from V and 6 bases from J, the gap between germline ends came to 8 bases. The CDR3 is 12 amino acids. Germline CDR1 and CDR2: MNHNS and SASEGT. The CDR3 sequence: CASSEQGSEQYF. The CDR3 nucleotides are TGTGCCAGCAGTGAACAGGGTTCCGAGCAGTACTTC.

V is TRBV9 and J is TRBJ2-7; no firm D call. The CDR3 is made up of 13 amino acids. The germline V gene encodes CDR1 SGDLS and CDR2 YYNGEE. V was shortened by 3 bases and J by 1 base, with 8 bases between the two germline ends. The CDR3 sequence is CASSAGPSYEQYF. In DNA, the CDR3 is TGTGCCAGCAGCGCGGGTCCTTCCTACGAGCAGTACTTC. The variable domain in full, completed from reference TRBV9 and TRBJ2-7, reads DSGVTQTPKHLITATGQRVTLRCSPRSGDLSVYWYQQSLDQGLQFLIQYYNGEERAKGNILERFSAQQFPDLHSELNLSSLELGDSALYFCASSAGPSYEQYFGPGTRLTVT.

The V gene is TRBV27, the J gene TRBJ2-3, with TRBD1 matching 9 bases. V trimming: 3 bases; J trimming: 4 bases; junction bases outside the gene matches: 11. CDR1 is MNHEY and CDR2 is SMNVEV in the germline V gene (reference sequence). CDR3 length: 17 residues. CDR3 in amino acids: CASSFLGQGSGADTQYF. In nucleotides, the CDR3 is TGTGCCAGCAGTTTCCTTGGACAGGGGAGTGGTGCAGATACGCAGTATTTT.

The table lists this clone with a few counts. The J gene is TRBJ1-4, the V gene TRBV27; TRBD1 might be the D (6 bases). Germline V gene sequence: CDR1 MNHEY, CDR2 SMNVEV (reference sequence). Deletions cut 3 bases from V and 8 bases from J, with 13 bases between. CDR3 size: 14 residues. The CDR3: CASSLKQGNEKLFF. The CDR3, as DNA: TGTGCCAGCAGTTTGAAACAGGGTAACGAAAAACTGTTTTTT.

This clone was seen only once. The chain is built from TRBV27 and TRBJ1-1; TRBD1 matches at 7 bases. Unmatched junction bases numbered 4, after V lost 5 bases and J lost 7 bases. CDR1 MNHEY and CDR2 SMNVEV come from the germline V gene (reference sequence). This CDR3 is 12 amino acids long. The CDR3 sequence: CASSTRGFEAFF. CDR3 in DNA: TGTGCCAGCAGTACCAGGGGGTTTGAAGCTTTCTTT.

The chain employs TRBV2 and TRBJ2-1; TRBD1 aligns across 7 bases. Germline loops: CDR1 SNHLY, CDR2 FYNNEI. V shed 5 bases and J 9 bases; nucleotides not matched to a gene: 10. The CDR3 spans 14 residues. CDR3 in amino acids: CASSPDRAYGEQFF. CDR3 DNA: TGTGCCAGCAGTCCTGACAGGGCCTACGGTGAGCAGTTCTTC.

The rearrangement links TRBV28 to TRBJ1-2; D is perhaps TRBD1 (5 bases). The CDR3 totals 15 residues. Trimming left V 6 bases short and J 3 bases short, with 17 bases between. Germline V lookup: CDR1 MDHEN, CDR2 SYDVKM. The CDR3 DNA reads as TGTGCCAGCAGGTCCAGGGTAAGGTGGGACTATGGCTACACCTTC. It is translated as CASRSRVRWDYGYTF.

The gene calls are TRBV4-1 and TRBJ1-2; D unclear. Per germline, CDR1 MGHRA and CDR2 YSYEKL. This CDR3 has 13 amino acids. V was pared by 4 bases and J by 2 bases, with 8 bases between. This chain's CDR3 is CASSLSINYGYTF. The CDR3 bases are TGCGCCAGCAGCCTTAGTATAAACTATGGCTACACCTTC.

The V gene is TRBV12-3 or TRBV12-4, the J gene TRBJ2-1, with D perhaps matching TRBD1 (8 bases). Trimming pared 5 bases from V and 9 bases from J, leaving 11 bases between. CDR3 length: 12 amino acids. DNA of the CDR3: TGTGCCAGCAGTACAGGGGGGGGTGAGCAGTTCTTC. This gives the protein CASSTGGGEQFF.

The CDR3 loop reads CSASFPRGDTQYF. CDR3 coding DNA: TGCAGTGCTAGTTTCCCCCGCGGGGATACGCAGTATTTT. This chain uses TRBV20-1 with TRBJ2-3; a weak D match, TRBD2 (5 bases). CDR1 is DFQATT and CDR2 is SNEGSKA in the germline V gene (reference sequence). The ends were cut back, 3 bases at V and 6 bases at J, with 13 bases in the middle. This CDR3 is built from 13 residues.

This chain links TRBV4-1 with TRBJ1-3, with no clear D. CDR3 size: 15 residues. V was pared by 3 bases and J by 1 base, with 10 bases between. CDR1 and CDR2 (germline): MGHRA, YSYEKL. Here the CDR3 reads CASSHQAHSGNTIYF. Here the CDR3 DNA reads TGCGCCAGCAGCCACCAGGCTCATTCTGGAAACACCATATATTTT.

The J gene is TRBJ2-6, the V gene TRBV9; D might be TRBD1 (5 bases). V was pared by 6 bases and J by 5 bases, with 9 bases between. The CDR3 has 13 residues. The germline V gene encodes CDR1 SGDLS and CDR2 YYNGEE. CDR3 in amino acids: CASTDSRANVLTF. CDR3 sequence (DNA): TGTGCCAGCACCGACAGTAGGGCCAACGTCCTGACTTTC.

This rearrangement joins TRBV7-9 to TRBJ2-3; no firm D call. From germline, CDR1 is SEHNR and CDR2 FQNEAQ (reference sequence). The germline V and J ends were trimmed by 10 bases and 3 bases, with 5 bases remaining between them. The CDR3 runs to 10 residues. CDR3 nucleotide sequence: TGTGCCATCTATACAGATACGCAGTATTTT. Encoded protein: CAIYTDTQYF.

The genes are TRBV3-1 (or the pseudogene TRBV3-2) and TRBJ1-2; 8 nucleotides agree with TRBD1. V was clipped by 4 bases and J by 8 bases; unmatched bases: 9. In germline, CDR1 is LGHDT, CDR2 YNNKEL (reference sequence). The CDR3 contains 14 residues. This CDR3 is CASSRLRGPGGYTF. The CDR3 DNA follows: TGTGCCAGCAGCCGCCTCAGGGGGCCGGGAGGCTACACCTTC.

The chain joins TRBV7-9 to TRBJ1-4, with 8 bases fitting TRBD1. The CDR3 is 15 amino acids. J gave up 6 bases and V 4 bases, and 7 bases lay outside the gene matches. Germline loops: CDR1 SEHNR, CDR2 FQNEAQ (reference sequence). For the CDR3, the DNA is TGTGCCAGCAGCTCCCCGCGGGGACAGGATGAAAAACTGTTTTTT. This codes for CASSSPRGQDEKLFF.

This clone was detected a few times. V is TRBV29-1 and J is TRBJ2-1; 8 positions agree with TRBD2. The J segment lost 0 bases and the V segment lost 5 bases, leaving 12 bases of the junction unmatched. The CDR3 extends over 17 amino acids. Germline V CDR1 and CDR2: SQVTM, ANQGSEA. CDR3 sequence reads: CSVYFSGVANSYNEQFF. The CDR3 DNA reads as TGCAGCGTTTATTTTAGCGGGGTAGCTAACTCCTACAATGAGCAGTTCTTC.

The chain links TRBV2 to TRBJ2-1; 7 bases agree with TRBD1. Germline V lookup: CDR1 SNHLY, CDR2 FYNNEI. Trimming took 8 bases from V and 2 from J; bases not matched to a gene: 6. The length of the CDR3 is 14 residues. CDR3 region: CASQWQGAYNEQFF. The DNA of the CDR3 is TGTGCCAGCCAGTGGCAGGGGGCCTACAATGAGCAGTTCTTC.

The rearrangement links TRBV28 to TRBJ1-1; D is perhaps TRBD1 (5 bases). Germline CDR1 and CDR2: MDHEN and SYDVKM. Trimming removed 2 bases from V and 1 base from J, with 17 bases in between. This CDR3 is built from 17 residues. The CDR3 spells CASSLADMWVTNTEAFF. As DNA, the CDR3 is TGTGCCAGCAGTTTAGCGGACATGTGGGTCACGAACACTGAAGCTTTCTTT.

The J gene is TRBJ2-1, the V gene TRBV19; 7 bases align to TRBD2. The CDR3 totals 15 residues. J gave up 4 bases and V 7 bases, and 10 bases lay outside the gene matches. The germline V gene has CDR1 LNHDA and CDR2 SQIVND (reference sequence). The CDR3 region is CASTPSGGGYNEQFF. The CDR3 region has the DNA TGTGCCAGTACCCCTAGCGGAGGAGGATACAATGAGCAGTTCTTC.

The CDR3 region is CASSQARAGELFF. The DNA of the CDR3 is TGTGCCAGCAGCCAAGCGAGGGCCGGGGAGCTGTTTTTT. The V gene is TRBV3-1 (or the pseudogene TRBV3-2), the J gene TRBJ2-2; D is possibly TRBD2 (5 bases). The germline V gene has CDR1 LGHDT and CDR2 YNNKEL (reference sequence). Trimming stripped 1 base from V and 6 bases from J, with 6 bases between. The CDR3 runs to 13 residues.